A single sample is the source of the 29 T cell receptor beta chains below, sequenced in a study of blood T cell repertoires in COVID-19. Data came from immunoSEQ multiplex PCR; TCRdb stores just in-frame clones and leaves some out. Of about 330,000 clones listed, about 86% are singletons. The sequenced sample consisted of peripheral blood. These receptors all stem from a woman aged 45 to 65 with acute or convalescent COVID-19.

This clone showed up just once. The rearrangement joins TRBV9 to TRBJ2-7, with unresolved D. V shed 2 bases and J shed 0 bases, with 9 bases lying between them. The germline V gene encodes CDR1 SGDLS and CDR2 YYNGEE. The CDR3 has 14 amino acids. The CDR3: CASSVIPSSYEQYF. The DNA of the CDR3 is TGTGCCAGCAGCGTTATCCCTAGCTCCTACGAGCAGTACTTC.

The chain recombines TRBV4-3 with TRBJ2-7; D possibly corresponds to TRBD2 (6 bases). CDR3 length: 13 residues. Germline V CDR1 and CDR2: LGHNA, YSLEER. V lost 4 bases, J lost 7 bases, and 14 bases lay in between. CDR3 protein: CASSPSDRGEQYF. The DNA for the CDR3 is TGCGCCAGCAGCCCCTCCGACCGGGGGGAGCAGTACTTC.

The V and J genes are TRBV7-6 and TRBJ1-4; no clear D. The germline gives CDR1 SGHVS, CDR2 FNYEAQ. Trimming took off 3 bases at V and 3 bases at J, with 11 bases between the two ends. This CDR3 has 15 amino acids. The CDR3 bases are TGTGCCAGCAGCTTGGGGAGCACGGCTAATGAAAAACTGTTTTTT. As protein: CASSLGSTANEKLFF.

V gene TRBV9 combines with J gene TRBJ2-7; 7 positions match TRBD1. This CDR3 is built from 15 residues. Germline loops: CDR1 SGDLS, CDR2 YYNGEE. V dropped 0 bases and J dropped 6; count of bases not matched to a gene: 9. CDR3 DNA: TGTGCCAGCAGCGTAGGCGCAGGGGGAATAAGCGAGCAGTACTTC. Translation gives CASSVGAGGISEQYF.

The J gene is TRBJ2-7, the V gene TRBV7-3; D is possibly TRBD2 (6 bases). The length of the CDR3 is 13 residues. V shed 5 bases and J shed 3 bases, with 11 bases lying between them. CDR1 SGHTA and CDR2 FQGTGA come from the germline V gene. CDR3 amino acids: CASSPPGSYEQYF. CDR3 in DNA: TGTGCCAGCAGCCCCCCCGGGAGCTACGAGCAGTACTTC.

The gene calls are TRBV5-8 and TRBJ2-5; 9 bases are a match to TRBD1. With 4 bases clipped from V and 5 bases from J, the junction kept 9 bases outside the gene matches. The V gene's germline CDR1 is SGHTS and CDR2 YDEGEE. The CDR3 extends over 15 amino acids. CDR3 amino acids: CASSPRGQGAETQYF. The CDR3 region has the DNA TGTGCCAGCAGCCCAAGGGGACAGGGAGCGGAGACCCAGTACTTC. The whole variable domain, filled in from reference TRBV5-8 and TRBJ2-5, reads EAGVTQSPTHLIKTRGQQATLRCSPISGHTSVYWYQQALGLGLQFLLWYDEGEERNRGNFPPRFSGRQFPNYSSELNVNALELEDSALYLCASSPRGQGAETQYFGPGTRLLVL.

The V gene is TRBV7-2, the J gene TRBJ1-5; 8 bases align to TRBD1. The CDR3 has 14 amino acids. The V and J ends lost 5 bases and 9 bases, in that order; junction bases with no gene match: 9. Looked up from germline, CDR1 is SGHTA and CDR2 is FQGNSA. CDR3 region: CASSEDRGLPPQHF. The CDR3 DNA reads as TGTGCCAGCAGCGAAGACAGGGGATTACCGCCCCAGCATTTT.

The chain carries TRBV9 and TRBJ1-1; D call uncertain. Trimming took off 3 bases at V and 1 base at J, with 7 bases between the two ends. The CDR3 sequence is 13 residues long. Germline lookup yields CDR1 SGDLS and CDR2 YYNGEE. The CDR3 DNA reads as TGTGCCAGCAGCGCCCCCCAGAACACTGAAGCTTTCTTT. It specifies CASSAPQNTEAFF.

In DNA, the CDR3 is TGTGCCAGCAGTTACCAACAGGGGGCTACACCACGGGTAGCTTTCTTT. This translates into CASSYQQGATPRVAFF. V and J are TRBV6-6 and TRBJ1-1, with 9 bases lining up with TRBD1. There are 16 residues in the CDR3. The germline V gene has CDR1 MNHNY and CDR2 SVGAGI (reference sequence). After removal of 2 bases from V and 10 bases from J, the junction contained 14 bases not matched to a gene.

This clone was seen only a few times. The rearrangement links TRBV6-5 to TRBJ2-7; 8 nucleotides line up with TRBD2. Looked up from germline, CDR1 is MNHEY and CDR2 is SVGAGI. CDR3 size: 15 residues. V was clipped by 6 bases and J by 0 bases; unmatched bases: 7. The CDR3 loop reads CASRIASGPSYEQYV. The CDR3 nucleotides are TGTGCCAGCAGAATCGCTAGCGGGCCCTCCTACGAGCAGTACGTC.

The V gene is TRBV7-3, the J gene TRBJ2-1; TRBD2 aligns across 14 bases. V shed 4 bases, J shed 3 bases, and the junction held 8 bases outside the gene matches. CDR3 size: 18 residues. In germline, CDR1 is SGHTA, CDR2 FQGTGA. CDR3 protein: CASSSGTSGSPRYNEQFF. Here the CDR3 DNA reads TGTGCCAGCAGCTCCGGGACTAGCGGGAGCCCCCGCTACAATGAGCAGTTCTTC.

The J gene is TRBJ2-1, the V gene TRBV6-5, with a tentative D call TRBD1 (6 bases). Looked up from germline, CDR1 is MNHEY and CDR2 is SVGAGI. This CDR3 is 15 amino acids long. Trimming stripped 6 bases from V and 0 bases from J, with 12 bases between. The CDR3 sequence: CASSPTGLSYNEQFF. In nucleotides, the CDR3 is TGTGCCAGCAGCCCGACAGGCCTCTCCTACAATGAGCAGTTCTTC.

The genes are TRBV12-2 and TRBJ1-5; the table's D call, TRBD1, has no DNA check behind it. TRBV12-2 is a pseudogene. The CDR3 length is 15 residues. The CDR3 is CASYREINSNQPQHF. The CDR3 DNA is TGTGCAAGTTACAGGGAAATTAATAGCAATCAGCCCCAGCATTTT.

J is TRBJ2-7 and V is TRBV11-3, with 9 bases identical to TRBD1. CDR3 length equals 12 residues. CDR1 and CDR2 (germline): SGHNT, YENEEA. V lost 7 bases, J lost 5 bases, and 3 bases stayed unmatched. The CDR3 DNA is TGTGCCAGCAAAGACAGGGGGGACGAGCAGTACTTC. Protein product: CASKDRGDEQYF.

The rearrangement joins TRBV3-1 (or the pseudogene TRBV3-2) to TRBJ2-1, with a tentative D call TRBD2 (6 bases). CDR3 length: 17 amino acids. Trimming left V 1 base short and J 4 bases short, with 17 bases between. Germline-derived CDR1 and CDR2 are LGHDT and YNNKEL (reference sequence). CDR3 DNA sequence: TGTGCCAGCAGCCAAGGGGGAGGAAAATGGCCATACAATGAGCAGTTCTTC. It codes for CASSQGGGKWPYNEQFF.

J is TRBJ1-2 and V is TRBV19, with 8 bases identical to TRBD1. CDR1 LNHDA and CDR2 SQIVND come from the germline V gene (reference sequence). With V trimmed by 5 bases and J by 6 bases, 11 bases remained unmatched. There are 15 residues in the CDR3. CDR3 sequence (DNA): TGTGCCAGTAGTCCAGGGGACAGGAGAAGTCATGGCTACACCTTC. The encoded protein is CASSPGDRRSHGYTF.

CDR3 DNA sequence: TGTGCCAGCAGCTTAAACCTAGACCAAGAGACCCAGTACTTC. It yields the protein CASSLNLDQETQYF. The chain joins TRBV7-8 to TRBJ2-5; D is undetermined. The CDR3 has 14 residues. Trimming shortened V by 2 bases and J by 0 bases, and 7 bases separated the two germline ends. In germline, CDR1 is SGHVS, CDR2 FQNEAQ. The full variable domain, in which reference TRBV7-8 and TRBJ2-5 provide the parts outside the CDR3, is GAGVSQSPRYKVAKRGQDVALRCDPISGHVSLFWYQQALGQGPEFLTYFQNEAQLDKSGLPSDRFFAERPEGSVSTLKIQRTQQEDSAVYLCASSLNLDQETQYFGPGTRLLVL.

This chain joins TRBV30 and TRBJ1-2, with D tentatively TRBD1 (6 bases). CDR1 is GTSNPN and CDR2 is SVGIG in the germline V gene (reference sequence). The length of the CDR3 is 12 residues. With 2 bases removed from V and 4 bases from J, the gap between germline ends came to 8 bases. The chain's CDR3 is CAWSKDSYGYTF. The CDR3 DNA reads TGTGCCTGGAGTAAGGACAGCTATGGCTACACCTTC.

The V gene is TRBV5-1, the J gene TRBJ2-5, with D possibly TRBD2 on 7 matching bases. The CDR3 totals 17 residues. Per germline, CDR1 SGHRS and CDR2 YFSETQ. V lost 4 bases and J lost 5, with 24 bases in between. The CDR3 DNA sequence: TGCGCCAGCAGCCCGACCGACGGGGGGACAAAGGGGGAGACCCAGTACTTC. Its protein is CASSPTDGGTKGETQYF.

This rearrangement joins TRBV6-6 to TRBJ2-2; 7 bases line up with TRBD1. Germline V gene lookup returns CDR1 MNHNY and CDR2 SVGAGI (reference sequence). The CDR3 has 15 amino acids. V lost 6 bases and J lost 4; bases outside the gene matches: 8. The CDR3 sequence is CASRLTGLSTGELFF. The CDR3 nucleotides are TGTGCCAGCAGGTTGACAGGGTTGAGCACCGGGGAGCTGTTTTTT.

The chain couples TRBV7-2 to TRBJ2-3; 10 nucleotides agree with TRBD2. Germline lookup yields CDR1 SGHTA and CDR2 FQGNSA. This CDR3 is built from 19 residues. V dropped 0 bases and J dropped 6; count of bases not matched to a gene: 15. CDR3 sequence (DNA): TGTGCCAGCAGCTTAGCGCTACGACTAGCGGGCCGAGACGCCGATACGCAGTATTTT. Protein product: CASSLALRLAGRDADTQYF.

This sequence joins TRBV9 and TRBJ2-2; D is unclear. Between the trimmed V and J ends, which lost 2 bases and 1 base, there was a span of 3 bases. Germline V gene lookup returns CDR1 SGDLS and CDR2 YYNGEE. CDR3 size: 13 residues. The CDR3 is CASSVRNTGELFF. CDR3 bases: TGTGCCAGCAGCGTCCGGAACACCGGGGAGCTGTTTTTT.

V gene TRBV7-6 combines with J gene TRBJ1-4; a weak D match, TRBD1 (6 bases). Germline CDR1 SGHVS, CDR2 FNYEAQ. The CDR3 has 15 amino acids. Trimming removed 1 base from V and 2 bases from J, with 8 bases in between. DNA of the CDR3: TGTGCCAGCAGCTTAGACAGGGTTACTAATGAAAAACTGTTTTTT. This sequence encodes CASSLDRVTNEKLFF. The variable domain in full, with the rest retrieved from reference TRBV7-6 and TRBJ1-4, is GAGVSQSPRYKVTKRGQDVALRCDPISGHVSLYWYRQALGQGPEFLTYFNYEAQQDKSGLPNDRFSAERPEGSISTLTIQRTEQRDSAMYRCASSLDRVTNEKLFFGSGTQLSVL.

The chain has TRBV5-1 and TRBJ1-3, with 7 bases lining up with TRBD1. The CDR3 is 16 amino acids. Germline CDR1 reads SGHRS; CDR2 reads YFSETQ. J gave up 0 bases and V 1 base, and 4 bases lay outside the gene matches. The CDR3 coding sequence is TGCGCCAGCAGCTTGTGGGACAGCGTCTCTGGAAACACCATATATTTT. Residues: CASSLWDSVSGNTIYF.

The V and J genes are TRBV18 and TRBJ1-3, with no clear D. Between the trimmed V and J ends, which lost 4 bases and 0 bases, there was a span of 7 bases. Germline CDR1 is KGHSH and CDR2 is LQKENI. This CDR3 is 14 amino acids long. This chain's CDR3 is CASSLQSSGNTIYF. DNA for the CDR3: TGTGCCAGCTCACTACAGAGCTCTGGAAACACCATATATTTT.

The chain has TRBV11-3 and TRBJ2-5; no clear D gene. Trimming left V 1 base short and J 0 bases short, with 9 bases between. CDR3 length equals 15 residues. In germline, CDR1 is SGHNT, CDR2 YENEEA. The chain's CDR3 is CASSLGLGDQETQYF. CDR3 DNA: TGTGCCAGCAGCTTAGGGCTAGGAGACCAAGAGACCCAGTACTTC.

The CDR3 sequence: CASSLGRDNGELFF. DNA for the CDR3: TGTGCCAGCAGCTTGGGACGGGATAACGGGGAGCTGTTTTTT. The V call is TRBV5-4, the J call TRBJ2-2; a possible D gene is TRBD2 (5 bases). V was pared by 0 bases and J by 7 bases, with 10 bases between. The V gene's germline CDR1 is SGHNT and CDR2 YYREEE (reference sequence). The CDR3 sequence is 14 residues long.

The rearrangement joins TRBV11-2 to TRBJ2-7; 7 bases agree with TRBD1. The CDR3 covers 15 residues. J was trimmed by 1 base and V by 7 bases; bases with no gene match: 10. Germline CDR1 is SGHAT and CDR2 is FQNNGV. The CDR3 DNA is TGTGCCAGCACCCGCGAGGGGGCACGTTCCTACGAGCAGTACTTC. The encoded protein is CASTREGARSYEQYF.

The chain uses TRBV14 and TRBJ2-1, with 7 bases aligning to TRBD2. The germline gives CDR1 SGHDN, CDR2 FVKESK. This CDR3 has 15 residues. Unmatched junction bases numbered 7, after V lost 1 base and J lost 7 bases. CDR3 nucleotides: TGTGCCAGCAGCCAAGGGCGGGAGTCTTTTAATGAGCAGTTCTTC. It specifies CASSQGRESFNEQFF.